Presented here are 27 T cell receptor beta chains from one specimen sequenced in a study of T cells in Graves' hyperthyroidism and ophthalmopathy. Amplification yielded TCR beta CDR3 regions, with RNA transcripts as the source. RT-PCR in the first round (using the HTBI primer set) targeted the TCR CDR3. In TCRdb, the multiplex PCR reads were re-called with MiXCR into one record per CDR3 protein. The sample contains fewer than 30,000 distinct CDR3 sequences, around 47% of which appear only once. Material: blood. The receptors stem from a middle-aged woman with Graves' hyperthyroidism that later progressed to Graves' ophthalmopathy.

This clonotype was found a few times. The rearrangement joins TRBV15 to TRBJ2-3; possibly TRBD2 for D (6 bases). The germline V gene encodes CDR1 LNHNV and CDR2 YYDKDF (reference sequence). The CDR3 runs to 14 residues. V was shortened by 7 bases and J by 6 bases, with 17 bases between the two germline ends. CDR3 sequence: CATMSGRMSDTQYF. CDR3 DNA sequence: TGTGCCACCATGAGTGGGAGGATGTCGGATACGCAGTATTTT.

The sample holds a few counts of this clonotype. Germline and junction disagree at one end, which may indicate a read error. The chain uses TRBV3-1 and TRBJ2-5, with D uncertain. Germline CDR1 and CDR2: LGHDT and YNNKEL (reference sequence). The CDR3 is 15 amino acids. The CDR3 loop is CASSQGVQPQGTQYF. CDR3 sequence (DNA): TGTGCCAGCAGCCAAGGCGTTCAGCCCCAAGGGACCCAGTACTTC.

At least ten counts were recorded for this clonotype. This chain uses TRBV5-1 with TRBJ2-1; TRBD2 is a possible D gene (5 bases). The CDR3 is 15 residues long. V was cut by 4 bases and J by 2 bases, with 13 bases left in between. The germline CDR1 and CDR2 sequences are SGHRS and YFSETQ. CDR3: CASSAGVGPYNEQFF. As DNA, the CDR3 is TGCGCCAGCAGCGCCGGGGTAGGCCCCTACAATGAGCAGTTCTTC.

Relative to its sample, this clonotype is medium-sized. This chain links TRBV19 with TRBJ2-1; D is unresolved. CDR3 size: 15 residues. V gave up 7 bases and J gave up 4 bases, with 17 bases separating them. Germline lookup yields CDR1 LNHDA and CDR2 SQIVND (reference sequence). The CDR3 sequence: CASTPGSRTYNEQFF. The CDR3 DNA is TGTGCCAGTACCCCAGGTAGTAGAACTTACAATGAGCAGTTCTTC.

This chain joins TRBV2 and TRBJ1-5; D is unresolved. Germline values: CDR1 SNHLY, CDR2 FYNNEI. The V end was cut by 7 bases, the J end by 3 bases, with 22 bases between. The length of the CDR3 is 17 residues. The CDR3 is CASTRRPRGGNNQPQHF. The CDR3 nucleotides read TGTGCCAGCACGAGGAGGCCCCGGGGAGGGAACAATCAGCCCCAGCATTTT.

V is TRBV6-1 and J is TRBJ1-2; 8 positions match TRBD1. From germline, CDR1 is MNHNS and CDR2 SASEGT. CDR3 length equals 14 residues. Germline trimming cut 6 bases from V and 8 bases from J; bases unmatched to any gene: 11. The CDR3 here is CASSFLAGQAGYTF. CDR3 in DNA: TGTGCCAGCAGCTTTCTTGCGGGACAGGCGGGCTACACCTTC.

V and J are TRBV7-9 and TRBJ2-7; D remains ambiguous. With 3 bases removed from V and 4 bases from J, the gap between germline ends came to 10 bases. Germline-derived CDR1 and CDR2 are SEHNR and FQNEAQ (reference sequence). This CDR3 comprises 13 residues. Here the CDR3 DNA reads TGTGCCAGCAGCTTGGACGGCCGATACGAGCAGTACTTC. It codes for CASSLDGRYEQYF.

The chain uses TRBV2 and TRBJ1-2; TRBD1 matches at 8 bases. Germline CDR1 is SNHLY and CDR2 is FYNNEI. The CDR3 is 13 residues long. Germline trimming cut 6 bases from V and 5 bases from J; bases unmatched to any gene: 5. CDR3 sequence: CASSAGGKYGYTF. CDR3 nucleotides: TGTGCCAGCAGCGCAGGGGGCAAGTATGGCTACACCTTC. The whole variable domain, remainder taken from reference TRBV2 and TRBJ1-2, is EPEVTQTPSHQVTQMGQEVILRCVPISNHLYFYWYRQILGQKVEFLVSFYNNEISEKSEIFDDQFSVERPDGSNFTLKIRSTKLEDSAMYFCASSAGGKYGYTFGSGTRLTVV.

This clonotype appeared many times. A single base separates this from a much larger clone, so it may be a read error. The V and J genes are TRBV5-4 and TRBJ1-2; D gene unclear. The CDR3 covers 12 residues. Germline lookup yields CDR1 SGHNT and CDR2 YYREEE (reference sequence). V dropped 0 bases and J dropped 8 bases, with 8 bases sitting between them. CDR3 sequence reads: CASSLEKEGYTF. The CDR3 DNA follows: TGTGCCAGCAGCTTGGAGAAGGAGGGCTACACCTTC.

In its sample, this clonotype was seen many times. The V and J genes are TRBV27 and TRBJ2-1, with TRBD2 matching 8 bases. The CDR3 covers 15 residues. Germline values: CDR1 MNHEY, CDR2 SMNVEV (reference sequence). The J segment lost 6 bases and the V segment lost 1 base, leaving 5 bases of the junction unmatched. CDR3 amino acids: CASSLFSGTFNEQFF. Here the CDR3 DNA reads TGTGCCAGCAGTTTATTTAGCGGGACTTTCAATGAGCAGTTCTTC.

As DNA, the CDR3 is TGTGCCAGCAGCTTCACCGGGACCAGGGGGTACGAGCAGTACTTC. Encoded protein: CASSFTGTRGYEQYF. The V call is TRBV7-8, the J call TRBJ2-7; TRBD1 matches 7 bases. V shed 3 bases, J shed 4 bases, and the junction held 9 bases outside the gene matches. The germline V gene has CDR1 SGHVS and CDR2 FQNEAQ. This CDR3 spans 15 amino acids.

Ten or more counts support this clonotype. A much larger clone lies a single base off, so this may be a read error. The chain employs TRBV11-2 and TRBJ2-1; unclear D gene. Germline V lookup: CDR1 SGHAT, CDR2 FQNNGV. The CDR3 sequence is 13 residues long. The CDR3 loop is CASSLQPNNGQFF. The CDR3 DNA is TGTGCCAGCAGCTTACAACCCAACAATGGGCAGTTCTTC.

This chain joins TRBV24-1 and TRBJ1-1; 12 nucleotides match TRBD1. Per germline, CDR1 KGHDR and CDR2 SFDVKD. There are 16 residues in the CDR3. Losses at the gene ends were 8 bases for V and 7 bases for J; bases not matched to a gene: 13. The CDR3 DNA reads as TGTGCCACCACCTCCGGGACAGGGGGCGCTTTAGATGAAGCTTTCTTT. It specifies CATTSGTGGALDEAFF.

This sequence joins TRBV7-3 and TRBJ2-1; D unresolved. The germline CDR1 and CDR2 sequences are SGHTA and FQGTGA. CDR3 length equals 15 residues. Trimming left V 1 base short and J 7 bases short, with 14 bases between. Written as DNA, the CDR3 is TGTGCCAGCAGCTTAATTGATGTATCACCGAATGAGCAGTTCTTC. Its translation is CASSLIDVSPNEQFF.

This clonotype came up many times. V and J are TRBV20-1 and TRBJ2-7, with 16 bases identical to TRBD2. Germline V lookup: CDR1 DFQATT, CDR2 SNEGSKA (reference sequence). The CDR3 sequence is 18 residues long. J was trimmed by 5 bases and V by 3 bases; bases with no gene match: 13. The CDR3 DNA reads as TGCAGTGCTAGCCAACAAGGGACTAGCGGGAGGGCCTTTAACGAGCAGTACTTC. Translated: CSASQQGTSGRAFNEQYF.

This clonotype appeared many times. A read error is possible here, since a much larger clone lies one base away. The gene calls are TRBV4-1 and TRBJ2-7; TRBD2 matches at 8 bases. Looked up from germline, CDR1 is MGHRA and CDR2 is YSYEKL. V lost 0 bases to trimming and J lost 1 base; unmatched junction nucleotides: 5. CDR3 size: 16 residues. The CDR3 is CASSQDSGTRSYEQYF. CDR3 sequence (DNA): TGCGCCAGCAGCCAAGATTCTGGGACTAGGTCCTACGAGCAGTACTTC.

This clonotype was recorded at least ten times. As DNA, the CDR3 is TGCGCCAGCAGCTTGTTTACAGGGGGGGGCGGTGAGCAGTTCTTC. Its protein product is CASSLFTGGGGEQFF. V usage is TRBV5-1 and J usage is TRBJ2-1; D possibly corresponds to TRBD1 (8 bases). Trimming pared 1 base from V and 9 bases from J, leaving 17 bases between. Looked up from germline, CDR1 is SGHRS and CDR2 is YFSETQ. The CDR3 is made up of 15 amino acids.

The chain recombines TRBV20-1 with TRBJ2-1; no reliable D call. The germline gives CDR1 DFQATT, CDR2 SNEGSKA (reference sequence). Trimming stripped 5 bases from V and 11 bases from J, with 10 bases between. The CDR3 has 10 amino acids. CDR3 region: CSAASGKQFF. The CDR3 DNA reads TGCAGTGCTGCCTCGGGTAAGCAGTTCTTC.

This clonotype was picked up many times. At one end, the junction sequence differs from germline, possibly due to a read error. The chain recombines TRBV4-2 with TRBJ2-1; D might be TRBD1 (6 bases). CDR3 size: 18 residues. Germline lookup yields CDR1 LGHNA and CDR2 YNFKEQ. CDR3 sequence (DNA): TGTGCCAGCAGCCAAGACGGGCGCCAGGGGAGCTCCGACAATGAGCAGTTCTTC. Translating gives CASSQDGRQGSSDNEQFF.

The chain couples TRBV29-1 to TRBJ1-5; D gene unclear. With 7 bases removed from V and 0 bases from J, the gap between germline ends came to 22 bases. The CDR3 totals 17 residues. Looked up from germline, CDR1 is SQVTM and CDR2 is ANQGSEA. CDR3 in amino acids: CSGPKGQFLYSNQPQHF. The CDR3 coding sequence is TGCAGCGGTCCAAAAGGGCAGTTTCTCTATAGCAATCAGCCCCAGCATTTT.

This clonotype appeared a few times. The V and J genes are TRBV15 and TRBJ2-7; 7 nucleotides agree with TRBD2. V shed 1 base, J shed 2 bases, and the junction held 17 bases outside the gene matches. The CDR3 contains 19 residues. CDR1 and CDR2 from the germline V gene are LNHNV and YYDKDF (reference sequence). The CDR3 spells CATSRGVGAGRDYPYEQYF. The CDR3 nucleotides are TGTGCCACCAGCAGAGGTGTGGGAGCGGGACGGGACTACCCCTACGAGCAGTACTTC. The whole variable domain, filled in from reference TRBV15 and TRBJ2-7, reads DAMVIQNPRYQVTQFGKPVTLSCSQTLNHNVMYWYQQKSSQAPKLLFHYYDKDFNNEADTPDNFQSRRPNTSFCFLDIRSPGLGDTAMYLCATSRGVGAGRDYPYEQYFGPGTRLTVT.

V is TRBV19 and J is TRBJ2-7, with TRBD1 as a possible D gene (6 bases). Germline lookup yields CDR1 LNHDA and CDR2 SQIVND (reference sequence). V was pared by 3 bases and J by 3 bases, with 9 bases between. The CDR3 extends over 13 amino acids. CDR3: CASSISDSYEQYF. In DNA form, the CDR3 reads TGTGCCAGTAGTATCTCGGACAGCTACGAGCAGTACTTC. Looking up the rest from reference TRBV19 and TRBJ2-7 gives the full variable domain: DGGITQSPKYLFRKEGQNVTLSCEQNLNHDAMYWYRQDPGQGLRLIYYSQIVNDFQKGDIAEGYSVSREKKESFPLTVTSAQKNPTAFYLCASSISDSYEQYFGPGTRLTVT.

This clonotype has at least ten counts. This clone may be a read error of a much larger clone one base away. The CDR3 region has the DNA TGTGCCAGCTCTATGGGGACAGGGGGCGCCTACGAGCAGTACTTC. It translates to CASSMGTGGAYEQYF. The chain has TRBV6-1 and TRBJ2-7, with TRBD1 matching 12 bases. The V segment lost 8 bases and the J segment 2 bases; nucleotides outside the gene matches: 7. The CDR3 is made up of 15 amino acids. Germline CDR1 is MNHNS and CDR2 is SASEGT.

The chain recombines TRBV7-2 with TRBJ2-7; TRBD2 matches 9 bases. Unmatched junction bases numbered 3, after V lost 3 bases and J lost 0 bases. Per the germline V gene, CDR1 is SGHTA and CDR2 is FQGNSA. The CDR3 is made up of 15 amino acids. In DNA, the CDR3 is TGTGCCAGCAGCTTCCATAGCGGGAGCTCCTACGAGCAGTACTTC. It translates to CASSFHSGSSYEQYF.

This sequence joins TRBV21-1 and TRBJ2-5; the table gives TRBD1 as D, unverified against the DNA. TRBV21-1 is assigned pseudogene status. This CDR3 has 16 residues. The CDR3 region has the DNA TGTGCCAGCAGCAACTGGGGACAGGGCGATCGGCAGACCCAGTACTTC. This encodes CASSNWGQGDRQTQYF.

The chain recombines TRBV2 with TRBJ2-1, with D possibly TRBD2 on 5 matching bases. There are 11 residues in the CDR3. Germline V gene data show CDR1 as SNHLY and CDR2 as FYNNEI. Trimming took off 6 bases at V and 5 bases at J, with 5 bases between the two ends. The CDR3 nucleotides read TGTGCCAGCAGGGGAGACAATGAGCAGTTCTTC. Residues: CASRGDNEQFF.

Within the sample, this clonotype is medium-sized (0.01 to 0.1%). This chain uses TRBV19 with TRBJ1-2; 7 nucleotides agree with TRBD1. The CDR3 spans 12 residues. The germline V gene encodes CDR1 LNHDA and CDR2 SQIVND (reference sequence). With V trimmed by 4 bases and J by 4 bases, 0 bases remained unmatched. The CDR3 here is CASSTGGYGYTF. The CDR3 DNA reads as TGTGCCAGTAGTACAGGGGGCTATGGCTACACCTTC.